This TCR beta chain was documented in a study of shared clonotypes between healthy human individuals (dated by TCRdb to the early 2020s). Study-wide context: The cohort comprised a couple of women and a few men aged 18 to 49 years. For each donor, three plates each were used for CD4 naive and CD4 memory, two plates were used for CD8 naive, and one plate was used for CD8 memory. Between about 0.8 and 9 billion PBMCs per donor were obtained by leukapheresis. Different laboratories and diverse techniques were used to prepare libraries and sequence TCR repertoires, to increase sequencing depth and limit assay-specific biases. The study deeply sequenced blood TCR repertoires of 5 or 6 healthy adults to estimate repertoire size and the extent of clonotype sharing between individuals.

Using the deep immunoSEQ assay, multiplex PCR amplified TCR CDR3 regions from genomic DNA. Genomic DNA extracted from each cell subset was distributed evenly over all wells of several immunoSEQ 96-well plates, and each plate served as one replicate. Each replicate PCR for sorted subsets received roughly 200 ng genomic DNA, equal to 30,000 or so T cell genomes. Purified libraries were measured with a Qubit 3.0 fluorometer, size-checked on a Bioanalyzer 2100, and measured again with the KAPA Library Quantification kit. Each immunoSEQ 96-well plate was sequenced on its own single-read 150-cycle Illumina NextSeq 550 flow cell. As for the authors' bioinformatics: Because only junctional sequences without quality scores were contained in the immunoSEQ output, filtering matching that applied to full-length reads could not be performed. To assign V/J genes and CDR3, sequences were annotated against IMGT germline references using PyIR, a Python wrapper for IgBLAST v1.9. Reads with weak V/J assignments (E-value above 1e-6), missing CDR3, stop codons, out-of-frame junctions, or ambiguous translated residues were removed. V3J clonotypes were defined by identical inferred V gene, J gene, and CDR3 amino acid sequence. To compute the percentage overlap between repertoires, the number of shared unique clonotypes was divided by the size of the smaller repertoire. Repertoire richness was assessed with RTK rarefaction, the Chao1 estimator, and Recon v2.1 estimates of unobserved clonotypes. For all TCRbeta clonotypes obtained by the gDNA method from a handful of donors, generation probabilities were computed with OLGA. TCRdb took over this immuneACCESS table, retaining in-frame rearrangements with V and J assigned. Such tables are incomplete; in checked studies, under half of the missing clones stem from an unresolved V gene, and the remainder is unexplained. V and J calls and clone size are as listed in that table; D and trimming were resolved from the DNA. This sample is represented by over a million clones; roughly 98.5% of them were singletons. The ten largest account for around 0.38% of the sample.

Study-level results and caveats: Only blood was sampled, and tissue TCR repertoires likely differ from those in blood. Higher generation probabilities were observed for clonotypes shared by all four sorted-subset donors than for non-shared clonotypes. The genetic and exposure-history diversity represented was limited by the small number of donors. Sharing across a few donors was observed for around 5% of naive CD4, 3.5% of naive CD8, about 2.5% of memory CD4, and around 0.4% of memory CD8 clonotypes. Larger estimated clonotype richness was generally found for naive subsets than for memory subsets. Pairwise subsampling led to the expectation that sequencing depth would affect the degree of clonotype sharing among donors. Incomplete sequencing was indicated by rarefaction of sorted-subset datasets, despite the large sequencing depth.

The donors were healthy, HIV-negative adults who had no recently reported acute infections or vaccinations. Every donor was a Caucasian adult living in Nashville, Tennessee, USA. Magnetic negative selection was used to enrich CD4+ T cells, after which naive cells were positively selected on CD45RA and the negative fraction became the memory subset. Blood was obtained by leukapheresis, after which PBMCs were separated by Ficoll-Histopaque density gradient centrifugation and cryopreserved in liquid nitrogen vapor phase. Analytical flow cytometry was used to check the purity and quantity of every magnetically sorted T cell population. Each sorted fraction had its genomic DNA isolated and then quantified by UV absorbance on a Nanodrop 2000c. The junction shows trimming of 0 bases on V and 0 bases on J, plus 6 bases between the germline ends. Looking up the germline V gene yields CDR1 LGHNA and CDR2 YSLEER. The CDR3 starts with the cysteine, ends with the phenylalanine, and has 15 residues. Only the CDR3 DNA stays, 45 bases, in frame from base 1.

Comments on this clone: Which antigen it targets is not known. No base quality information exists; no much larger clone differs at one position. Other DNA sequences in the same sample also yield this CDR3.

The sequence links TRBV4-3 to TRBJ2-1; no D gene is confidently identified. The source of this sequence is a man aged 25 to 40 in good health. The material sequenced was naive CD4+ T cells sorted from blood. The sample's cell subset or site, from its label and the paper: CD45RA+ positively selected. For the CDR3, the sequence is CASSQEGNSYNEQFF. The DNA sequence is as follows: TGCGCCAGCAGCCAAGAGGGGAACTCCTACAATGAGCAGTTCTTC.